What follows are 30 T cell receptor beta chains derived from one specimen sequenced in a study of monozygotic twins with inflammatory bowel disease. Each CDR3 protein gets one entry in TCRdb, which reprocessed the 5' RACE reads and gives no DNA. The repertoire shows approximately 160,000 distinct CDR3 sequences; the top ten hold approximately 7%. The sequencing sample was made of blood. All receptors derive from a human donor with ulcerative colitis or Crohn's disease, or a healthy co-twin of an affected twin (not recorded which).

The gene calls are TRBV7-3 and TRBJ2-7. Germline V gene lookup returns CDR1 SGHTA and CDR2 FQGTGA. This CDR3 contains 15 residues. The CDR3 here is CASSLRAAEPYEQYF.

The chain uses TRBV7-2 and TRBJ2-1; TCRdb gives TRBD1 as the D gene, but with no DNA this cannot be confirmed. Per the germline V gene, CDR1 is SGHTA and CDR2 is FQGNSA. The CDR3 is made up of 15 amino acids. The CDR3 protein is CASSLGGGGLVEQFF.

This chain joins TRBV7-9 and TRBJ2-7; TCRdb indicates TRBD2, and absent DNA this call remains unverified. CDR1 SEHNR and CDR2 FQNEAQ come from the germline V gene (reference sequence). The CDR3 spans 15 residues. CDR3 amino acids: CASSLAPGIRYEQYF.

The chain has TRBV5-1 and TRBJ2-7; TCRdb indicates TRBD1, and absent DNA this call remains unverified. This CDR3 comprises 13 residues. Looked up from germline, CDR1 is SGHRS and CDR2 is YFSETQ. CDR3 in amino acids: CASSLAQGYEQYF.

V usage is TRBV5-4 and J usage is TRBJ2-3. Germline V gene sequence: CDR1 SGHNT, CDR2 YYREEE (reference sequence). The CDR3 covers 16 residues. The CDR3 reads CASSLGLATSTDTQYF.

The J gene is TRBJ2-3, the V gene TRBV4-2; TCRdb's D call, TRBD2, is unchecked because there is no DNA. The germline CDR1 and CDR2 sequences are LGHNA and YNFKEQ. The CDR3 is 19 amino acids. CDR3 region: CASSPPGLVFTSLMDTQYF.

The gene calls are TRBV20-1 and TRBJ2-7; TCRdb's D call of TRBD2 is untestable without DNA. The CDR3 sequence is 13 residues long. CDR1 DFQATT and CDR2 SNEGSKA come from the germline V gene (reference sequence). CDR3: CSASRDYSYEQYF.

The V call is TRBV20-1, the J call TRBJ2-5; TCRdb designates TRBD1, a call that cannot be tested without DNA. The CDR3 contains 13 residues. The germline V gene encodes CDR1 DFQATT and CDR2 SNEGSKA (reference sequence). This chain's CDR3 is CSASGGPKETQYF.

This chain links TRBV20-1 with TRBJ2-7; the TRBD1 assignment by TCRdb is unverifiable without DNA. There are 13 residues in the CDR3. CDR1 and CDR2 from the germline V gene are DFQATT and SNEGSKA (reference sequence). The CDR3 sequence: CSASYRGQGEQYF.

This chain connects TRBV29-1 to TRBJ2-2; the D call from TCRdb, TRBD2, cannot be confirmed without DNA. CDR3 length equals 14 residues. In germline, CDR1 is SQVTM, CDR2 ANQGSEA. The CDR3 reads CSVSGGDNTGELFF.

The gene calls are TRBV6-5 and TRBJ2-7. This CDR3 contains 15 residues. The germline V gene has CDR1 MNHEY and CDR2 SVGAGI. CDR3 in amino acids: CASSYRRDSAYEQYF.

V and J are TRBV5-5 and TRBJ2-3; TCRdb proposes TRBD1, but this gene call is untestable without DNA. Germline CDR1 SGHKS, CDR2 YYEKEE (reference sequence). The length of the CDR3 is 17 residues. CDR3 residues: CASSLSAPGFHTDTQYF.

The rearrangement joins TRBV5-4 to TRBJ1-6. Germline-derived CDR1 and CDR2 are SGHNT and YYREEE (reference sequence). The CDR3 spans 15 residues. The CDR3 loop is CASSHPTSNNSPLHF. The whole variable domain, filled in from reference TRBV5-4 and TRBJ1-6, reads ETGVTQSPTHLIKTRGQQVTLRCSSQSGHNTVSWYQQALGQGPQFIFQYYREEENGRGNFPPRFSGLQFPNYSSELNVNALELDDSALYLCASSHPTSNNSPLHFGNGTRLTVT.

The rearrangement links TRBV6-2 or TRBV6-3 to TRBJ2-1; the D gene TCRdb calls, TRBD1, cannot be checked with no DNA. CDR3 length: 15 amino acids. CDR1 is MNHEY, CDR2 SVGEGT, per germline. This CDR3 is CASRGGGGSYNEQFF.

This CDR3 reads CATSDTGTGGTDTQYF. The chain carries TRBV24-1 and TRBJ2-3; absent DNA, TCRdb's TRBD1 call cannot be checked. The CDR3 contains 16 residues. In germline, CDR1 is KGHDR, CDR2 SFDVKD.

The chain carries TRBV7-2 and TRBJ2-7; as DNA is missing, the TRBD2 call by TCRdb cannot be tested. Germline V CDR1 and CDR2: SGHTA, FQGNSA. The length of the CDR3 is 15 residues. The CDR3 sequence is CASSTGLAGSYEQYF.

The CDR3: CASRNRGPRGPQETQYF. The chain uses TRBV12-3 or TRBV12-4 and TRBJ2-5; there is no DNA to check the TCRdb D call of TRBD1. This CDR3 comprises 17 residues.

V and J are TRBV12-3 or TRBV12-4 and TRBJ1-4. This CDR3 region has 14 residues. CDR3 in amino acids: CASSLIQYGEKLFF.

The rearrangement joins TRBV20-1 to TRBJ2-7; without DNA, the TCRdb call of TRBD1 cannot be checked. This CDR3 spans 15 amino acids. Germline CDR1 DFQATT, CDR2 SNEGSKA (reference sequence). The CDR3 loop is CSARDALAGHYEQYF.

This chain uses TRBV7-8 with TRBJ1-3. There are 12 residues in the CDR3. Germline-derived CDR1 and CDR2 are SGHVS and FQNEAQ. The chain's CDR3 is CASSLVRNTIYF.

This chain joins TRBV13 and TRBJ2-7; TCRdb's assignment of TRBD2 cannot be checked, as there is no DNA. The length of the CDR3 is 17 residues. The germline V gene has CDR1 PRHDT and CDR2 FYEKMQ (reference sequence). The CDR3: CASSSRRGLAGAYEQYF.

The chain joins TRBV21-1 to TRBJ2-2; TCRdb gives TRBD2 as the D gene, but with no DNA this cannot be confirmed. TRBV21-1 is an annotated pseudogene. CDR3 length equals 14 residues. The CDR3 loop reads CASSKGRDTGELFF.

The chain combines TRBV18 with TRBJ2-2. The CDR3 has 15 amino acids. Germline V gene sequence: CDR1 KGHSH, CDR2 LQKENI. Here the CDR3 reads CASSPQGLNTGELFF.

The chain employs TRBV10-3 and TRBJ2-7; TCRdb calls TRBD1, which cannot be checked without DNA. This CDR3 is 17 amino acids long. Looked up from germline, CDR1 is ENHRY and CDR2 is SYGVKD. The CDR3 protein is CAISEGTGTVGAYEQYF.

The chain employs TRBV11-1 and TRBJ2-6; TCRdb's D gene call, TRBD2, goes unchecked for lack of DNA. This CDR3 has 19 residues. The germline CDR1 and CDR2 sequences are SGHAT and FQDESV (reference sequence). This CDR3 is CASSFWGSQGRAGANVLTF.

The V gene is TRBV20-1, the J gene TRBJ2-7; TCRdb names TRBD2, which stays unverified in the absence of DNA. The germline V gene has CDR1 DFQATT and CDR2 SNEGSKA (reference sequence). This CDR3 has 16 amino acids. The CDR3 sequence: CSARGMASGGEGEQYF.

The V gene is TRBV20-1, the J gene TRBJ1-2. CDR1 DFQATT and CDR2 SNEGSKA come from the germline V gene (reference sequence). The CDR3 sequence is 14 residues long. This chain's CDR3 is CSVSTIITGIGYTF.

The chain is built from TRBV5-1 and TRBJ1-1; TCRdb's assignment of TRBD1 cannot be checked, as there is no DNA. Germline loops: CDR1 SGHRS, CDR2 YFSETQ. The CDR3 length is 15 residues. The chain's CDR3 is CASSELQGGNTEAFF.

V gene TRBV5-1 combines with J gene TRBJ1-4. This CDR3 comprises 15 residues. Per germline, CDR1 SGHRS and CDR2 YFSETQ. The CDR3 protein is CASSETTATNEKLFF.

CDR3 sequence reads: CASSPGPSPGGTGELFF. The chain joins TRBV6-1 to TRBJ2-2; TCRdb's D call, TRBD1, is unchecked because there is no DNA. Per the germline V gene, CDR1 is MNHNS and CDR2 is SASEGT. This CDR3 has 17 amino acids.